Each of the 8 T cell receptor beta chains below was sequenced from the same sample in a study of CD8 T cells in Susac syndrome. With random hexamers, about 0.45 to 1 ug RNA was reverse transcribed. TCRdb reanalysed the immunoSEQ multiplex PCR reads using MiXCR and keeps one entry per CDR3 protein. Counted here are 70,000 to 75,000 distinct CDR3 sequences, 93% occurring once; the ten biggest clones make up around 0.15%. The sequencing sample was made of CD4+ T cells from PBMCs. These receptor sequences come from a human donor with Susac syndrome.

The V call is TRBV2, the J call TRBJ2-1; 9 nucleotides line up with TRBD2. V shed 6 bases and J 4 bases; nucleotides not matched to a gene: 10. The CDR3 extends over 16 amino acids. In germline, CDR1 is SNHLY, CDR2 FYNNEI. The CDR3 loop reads CASRAASGGRYNEQFF. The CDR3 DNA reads TGTGCCAGCAGGGCCGCGAGCGGGGGGCGATACAATGAGCAGTTCTTC.

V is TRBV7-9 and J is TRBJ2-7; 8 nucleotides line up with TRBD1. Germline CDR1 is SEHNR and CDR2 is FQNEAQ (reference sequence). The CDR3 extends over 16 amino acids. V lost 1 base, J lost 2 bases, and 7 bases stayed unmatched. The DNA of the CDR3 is TGTGCCAGCAGCTTAGTCCGACAGGGGAATCCCTACGAGCAGTACTTC. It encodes CASSLVRQGNPYEQYF. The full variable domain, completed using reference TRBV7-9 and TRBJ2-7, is DTGVSQNPRHKITKRGQNVTFRCDPISEHNRLYWYRQTLGQGPEFLTYFQNEAQLEKSRLLSDRFSAERPKGSFSTLEIQRTEQGDSAMYLCASSLVRQGNPYEQYFGPGTRLTVT.

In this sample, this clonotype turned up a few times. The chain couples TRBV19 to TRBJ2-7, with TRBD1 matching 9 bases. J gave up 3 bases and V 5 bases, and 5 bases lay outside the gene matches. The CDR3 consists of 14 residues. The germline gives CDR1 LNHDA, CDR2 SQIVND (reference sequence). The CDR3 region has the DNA TGTGCCAGTAGTCCCGGGACAGGGAGCTACGAGCAGTACTTC. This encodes CASSPGTGSYEQYF.

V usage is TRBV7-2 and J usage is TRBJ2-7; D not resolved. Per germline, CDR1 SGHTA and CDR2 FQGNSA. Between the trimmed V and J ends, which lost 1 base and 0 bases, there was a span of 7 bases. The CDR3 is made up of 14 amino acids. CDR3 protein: CASSLDYLSYEQYF. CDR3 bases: TGTGCCAGCAGCTTAGACTACCTCTCCTACGAGCAGTACTTC.

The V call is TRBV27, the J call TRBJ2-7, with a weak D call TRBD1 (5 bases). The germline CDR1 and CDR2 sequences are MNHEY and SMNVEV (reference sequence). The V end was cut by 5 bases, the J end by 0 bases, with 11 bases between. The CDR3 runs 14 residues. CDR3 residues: CASSHRQSSYEQYF. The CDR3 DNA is TGTGCCAGCAGTCACAGACAGAGCTCCTACGAGCAGTACTTC.

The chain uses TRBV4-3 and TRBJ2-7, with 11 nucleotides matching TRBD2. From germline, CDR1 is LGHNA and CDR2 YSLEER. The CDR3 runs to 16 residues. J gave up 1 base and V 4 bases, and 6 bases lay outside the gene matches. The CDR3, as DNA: TGCGCCAGCAGCCCCAATAGCGGGGGGGTATCCTACGAGCAGTACTTC. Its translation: CASSPNSGGVSYEQYF.

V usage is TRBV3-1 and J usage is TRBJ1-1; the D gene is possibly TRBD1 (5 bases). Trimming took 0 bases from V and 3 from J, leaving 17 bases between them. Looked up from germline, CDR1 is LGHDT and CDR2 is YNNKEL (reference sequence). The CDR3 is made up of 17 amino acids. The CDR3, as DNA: TGTGCCAGCAGCCAAGAAGGCAGGGAGGTTCGGTACACTGAAGCTTTCTTT. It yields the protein CASSQEGREVRYTEAFF.

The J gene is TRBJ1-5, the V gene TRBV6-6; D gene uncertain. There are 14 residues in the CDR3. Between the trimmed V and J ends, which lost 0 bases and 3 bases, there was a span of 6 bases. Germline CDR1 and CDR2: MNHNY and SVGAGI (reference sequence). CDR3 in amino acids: CASSYSAVNQPQHF. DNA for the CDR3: TGTGCCAGCAGTTACTCGGCGGTCAATCAGCCCCAGCATTTT.